This TCR beta chain was observed in a study of regulatory T cells in long-lasting Graves disease. The CDR3 consists of 14 residues. CDR1 SEHNR and CDR2 FQNEAQ come from the germline V gene (reference sequence). Trimming left V 5 bases short and J 0 bases short, with 10 bases between. Researchers made TCR beta libraries by using iRepertoire HTBI primers and running Arm-PCR on CDR3 regions. TCRdb independently ran MiXCR on the multiplex PCR reads; one entry per CDR3 protein. This sample has 350,000 to 550,000 distinct CDR3 sequences, with under 15% found just once. Study outcomes and limitations: Peripheral blood was the sole material, not thyroid tissue.

Concerning this clonotype itself: Its antigen is currently unknown.

As to time point: newly diagnosed GD, antithyroid drugs for less than 3 months. The authors made the TCR library using RNA they extracted from PBMCs. The sample was also linked to a second study, of T cells in Graves' hyperthyroidism and ophthalmopathy. That source notes: Clinical symptoms, serum thyroxine, TRAb, thyroid ultrasound and orbital computed tomography informed diagnoses. The HTBI primer set drove a first-round RT-PCR of the TCR CDR3. Blood held most thyroid clonotypes expanded above 0.001 frequency.

The chain is built from TRBV7-9 and TRBJ1-1; TRBD1 might be the D (6 bases). The input for sequencing was peripheral blood mononuclear cells (PBMCs), taken at new diagnosis, from a patient treated with antithyroid drugs. This TCR derives from a woman under 40 with Graves disease. In DNA form, the CDR3 reads TGTGCCAGCAGCGGGGGCGGGCTGAACACTGAAGCTTTCTTT. Translated, it gives CASSGGGLNTEAFF.